The 17 T cell receptor beta chains below come from one sample, sequenced in a study of CD8 T cells in ankylosing spondylitis. TCRdb analysed the 5' RACE reads with MiXCR anew, one entry per CDR3 protein. Of about 240,000 distinct CDR3 sequences in the sample, about 24% were seen once. Input material: blood, either unsorted or a sorted T cell fraction (not recorded which). The receptor source for this set is a male donor with ankylosing spondylitis or in good health (not recorded which).

The rearrangement uses TRBV11-3 and TRBJ1-1; D gene unclear. The CDR3 is 13 residues long. Germline V lookup: CDR1 SGHNT, CDR2 YENEEA. Trimming shortened V by 1 base and J by 10 bases, and 13 bases separated the two germline ends. This CDR3 is CASSLGVGNRAFF. CDR3 nucleotide sequence: TGTGCCAGCAGCTTAGGGGTGGGGAATCGAGCTTTCTTT.

This clonotype was counted many times. This chain connects TRBV29-1 to TRBJ2-1; 9 nucleotides line up with TRBD1. This CDR3 has 15 residues. The V gene's germline CDR1 is SQVTM and CDR2 ANQGSEA. V trimming: 6 bases; J trimming: 3 bases; junction bases outside the gene matches: 9. For the CDR3, the DNA is TGCAGCGTGTATAGGCCGGGACAGGGCTACAATGAGCAGTTCTTC. Encoded protein: CSVYRPGQGYNEQFF.

The CDR3, as DNA: TGTGCCATCAGTGAGTCGGGGGGCAGGGCGAACACTGAAGCTTTCTTT. Its translation: CAISESGGRANTEAFF. This sequence joins TRBV10-3 and TRBJ1-1; D might be TRBD1 (6 bases). Germline V gene lookup returns CDR1 ENHRY and CDR2 SYGVKD. The CDR3 has 16 amino acids. V was trimmed by 0 bases and J by 1 base, leaving 12 bases between them.

This clonotype has just a few counts. The CDR3: CATSRDLDRVSPLHF. The CDR3 nucleotides are TGTGCCACCAGCAGAGATTTGGACAGGGTATCACCCCTCCACTTT. This sequence joins TRBV15 and TRBJ1-6; 8 nucleotides agree with TRBD1. V lost 0 bases and J lost 10; bases outside the gene matches: 5. There are 15 residues in the CDR3. From germline, CDR1 is LNHNV and CDR2 YYDKDF (reference sequence).

This clonotype was counted a few times. The chain uses TRBV20-1 and TRBJ2-1, with D perhaps TRBD1 (6 bases). V lost 0 bases and J lost 6, with 18 bases in between. The CDR3 totals 16 residues. Germline V CDR1 and CDR2: DFQATT, SNEGSKA (reference sequence). CDR3 residues: CSARDGGRDLSNEQFF. In DNA, the CDR3 is TGCAGTGCTAGAGATGGGGGCAGGGACCTCAGCAATGAGCAGTTCTTC.

This clonotype was detected many times. The rearrangement links TRBV6-5 to TRBJ1-1; D is unresolved. Germline assignment: CDR1 MNHEY and CDR2 SVGAGI. Trimming took 0 bases from V and 1 from J, leaving 6 bases between them. The CDR3 consists of 14 residues. The CDR3 sequence is CASSYSTANTEAFF. The CDR3 region has the DNA TGTGCCAGCAGTTACTCCACAGCGAACACTGAAGCTTTCTTT.

The genes are TRBV29-1 and TRBJ2-3; unclear D gene. There are 12 residues in the CDR3. The V end was cut by 5 bases, the J end by 2 bases, with 8 bases between. Germline loops: CDR1 SQVTM, CDR2 ANQGSEA. This CDR3 is CSVLLATDTQYF. The CDR3 DNA sequence: TGCAGCGTTTTACTGGCCACAGATACGCAGTATTTT.

This clonotype has more than one count but fewer than ten. This chain connects TRBV20-1 to TRBJ2-1; a possible D gene is TRBD2 (5 bases). Germline assignment: CDR1 DFQATT and CDR2 SNEGSKA (reference sequence). V was trimmed by 2 bases and J by 9 bases, leaving 11 bases between them. CDR3 length: 12 amino acids. The CDR3 loop reads CSARQDLPEQFF. CDR3 in DNA: TGCAGTGCTAGACAGGACTTACCTGAGCAGTTCTTC.

This clonotype came up a few times. The chain links TRBV30 to TRBJ2-6; D not resolved. CDR3 size: 17 residues. The germline V and J ends were trimmed by 1 base and 0 bases, with 13 bases remaining between them. CDR1 is GTSNPN, CDR2 SVGIG, per germline (reference sequence). CDR3 coding DNA: TGTGCCTGGAGTGCTCCGGGCCTCACCTCTGGGGCCAACGTCCTGACTTTC. This sequence encodes CAWSAPGLTSGANVLTF. Looking up the rest from reference TRBV30 and TRBJ2-6 gives the full variable domain: SQTIHQWPATLVQPVGSPLSLECTVEGTSNPNLYWYRQAAGRGLQLLFYSVGIGQISSEVPQNLSASRPQDRQFILSSKKLLLSDSGFYLCAWSAPGLTSGANVLTFGAGSRLTVL.

This clonotype was found many times. This chain uses TRBV29-1 with TRBJ2-3; D ambiguous. The CDR3 consists of 14 residues. Germline CDR1 and CDR2: SQVTM and ANQGSEA. Trimming removed 4 bases at V and 0 bases at J, with 11 bases between. DNA for the CDR3: TGCAGCGTTGCCTTAGGTCATAGCACAGATACGCAGTATTTT. Translating gives CSVALGHSTDTQYF.

The CDR3 region has the DNA TGCAGTGCACCTACCGGTAGGGGGGCAGTATCGGATGAGCAGTTCTTC. Protein: CSAPTGRGAVSDEQFF. The V call is TRBV20-1, the J call TRBJ2-1, with D perhaps TRBD1 or TRBD2 (6 bases each). Per germline, CDR1 DFQATT and CDR2 SNEGSKA (reference sequence). This CDR3 comprises 16 residues. V dropped 6 bases and J dropped 8 bases, with 26 bases sitting between them.

This clonotype was seen at least ten times. This sequence joins TRBV29-1 and TRBJ2-1; D perhaps matches TRBD1 (5 bases). The CDR3 is 17 amino acids. Trimming shortened V by 7 bases and J by 0 bases, and 22 bases separated the two germline ends. Per germline, CDR1 SQVTM and CDR2 ANQGSEA. CDR3 sequence (DNA): TGCAGCGCTCTACTACTTCGGACACGTGGCTCCTACAATGAGCAGTTCTTC. It translates to CSALLLRTRGSYNEQFF.

This clonotype was recorded at least ten times. The CDR3: CASRSFPKHAEAFF. The CDR3 DNA follows: TGTGCCAGCAGGTCATTCCCGAAACACGCTGAAGCTTTCTTT. The genes are TRBV12-3 or TRBV12-4 and TRBJ1-1; D uncertain. The CDR3 consists of 14 residues. V lost 6 bases, J lost 6 bases, and 17 bases lay in between.

The rearrangement uses TRBV2 and TRBJ1-6, with unresolved D. Germline CDR1 and CDR2: SNHLY and FYNNEI. CDR3 length equals 12 residues. V gave up 3 bases and J gave up 10 bases, with 7 bases separating them. The CDR3 reads CASSDRFSPLHF. As DNA, the CDR3 is TGTGCCAGCAGTGACAGGTTCTCACCCCTCCACTTT.

This clonotype has ten or more counts. The V call is TRBV20-1, the J call TRBJ2-1, with D unresolved. The V gene lost 0 bases and the J gene lost 4 bases, with 7 bases spanning the gap. Looked up from germline, CDR1 is DFQATT and CDR2 is SNEGSKA (reference sequence). This CDR3 spans 13 amino acids. CDR3 coding DNA: TGCAGTGCTAGAGAAGGCGGATACAATGAGCAGTTCTTC. This sequence encodes CSAREGGYNEQFF.

This chain uses TRBV11-1 with TRBJ2-3; weak D call: TRBD2 (6 bases). Germline CDR1 SGHAT, CDR2 FQDESV (reference sequence). The CDR3 has 18 residues. Trimming removed 1 base from V and 3 bases from J, with 20 bases in between. The CDR3, as DNA: TGTGCCAGCAGCTTAGATGGTTGGAAGCCGGGGAGGACAGATACGCAGTATTTT. Translation: CASSLDGWKPGRTDTQYF.

This clonotype was recorded at least ten times. The chain carries TRBV20-1 and TRBJ1-4; weak D call: TRBD1 (5 bases). This CDR3 is built from 13 residues. CDR1 DFQATT and CDR2 SNEGSKA come from the germline V gene (reference sequence). The V end lost 1 base, the J end lost 2 bases, and 5 bases lay between the germline ends. For the CDR3, the DNA is TGCAGTGCTAGAGGGGGGACTAATGAAAAACTGTTTTTT. The encoded protein is CSARGGTNEKLFF.